These 26 T cell receptor beta chains share one sample of origin, sequenced in a study of cytomegalovirus exposure and HLA in healthy donors. PCR used 60 Vbeta primers and 13 Jbeta primers. Sequencing used immunoSEQ multiplex PCR; TCRdb keeps in-frame clones, though not all of them. The data show under 200,000 clones, approximately 80% seen once. The sequencing sample was made of PBMCs. The receptors stem from a man younger than 35 in good health and CMV-seropositive.

The gene calls are TRBV7-9 and TRBJ1-1; D not certain. CDR3 length: 10 residues. Trimming stripped 10 bases from V and 7 bases from J, with 10 bases between. The germline V gene encodes CDR1 SEHNR and CDR2 FQNEAQ (reference sequence). The CDR3 reads CAITPIEAFF. CDR3 sequence (DNA): TGTGCCATAACTCCTATTGAAGCTTTCTTT.

This clone showed up just once. The rearrangement links TRBV4-1 to TRBJ2-7; D call uncertain. Trimming took off 3 bases at V and 5 bases at J, with 11 bases between the two ends. Germline CDR1 and CDR2: MGHRA and YSYEKL. This CDR3 contains 13 residues. The DNA of the CDR3 is TGCGCCAGCAGCCAGGTCCCTATCGACGAGCAGTACTTC. Residues: CASSQVPIDEQYF.

This sequence joins TRBV6-1 and TRBJ2-7; TRBD2 might be the D (7 bases). CDR3 length equals 15 residues. V lost 2 bases and J 2 bases, leaving 13 bases between the germline ends. CDR1 and CDR2 (germline): MNHNS, SASEGT. CDR3 sequence: CASSEWGGPPYEQYF. The CDR3 DNA is TGTGCCAGCAGTGAATGGGGGGGGCCGCCCTACGAGCAGTACTTC.

The chain has TRBV5-1 and TRBJ1-2; 8 bases are shared with TRBD1. CDR1 is SGHRS and CDR2 is YFSETQ in the germline V gene. There are 15 residues in the CDR3. With V trimmed by 0 bases and J by 11 bases, 12 bases remained unmatched. CDR3 loop: CASSLGGQAHLGYTF. The DNA of the CDR3 is TGCGCCAGCAGCTTGGGGGGACAGGCTCACCTTGGTTACACCTTC.

J is TRBJ2-3 and V is TRBV4-2; TRBD2 matches 9 bases. The V gene's germline CDR1 is LGHNA and CDR2 YNFKEQ. There are 17 residues in the CDR3. With 0 bases clipped from V and 4 bases from J, the junction kept 8 bases outside the gene matches. The CDR3 sequence is CASSQEMAGGPADTQYF. The CDR3 DNA reads as TGTGCCAGCAGCCAAGAGATGGCGGGGGGGCCTGCAGATACGCAGTATTTT.

V and J are TRBV6-1 and TRBJ2-7, with TRBD2 matching 10 bases. V trimming: 3 bases; J trimming: 4 bases; junction bases outside the gene matches: 6. The length of the CDR3 is 15 residues. Germline V gene sequence: CDR1 MNHNS, CDR2 SASEGT. The CDR3 reads CASSDDLAGAYEQYF. CDR3 DNA: TGTGCCAGCAGTGATGACCTAGCGGGAGCTTACGAGCAGTACTTC.

This chain links TRBV9 with TRBJ1-5; TRBD1 matches at 7 bases. V lost 3 bases to trimming and J lost 4 bases; unmatched junction nucleotides: 4. CDR3 length: 14 amino acids. CDR1 and CDR2 from the germline V gene are SGDLS and YYNGEE. CDR3 coding DNA: TGTGCCAGCAGCGCCACAGGGGTAAATCAGCCCCAGCATTTT. Protein: CASSATGVNQPQHF.

The CDR3 sequence is CASSPTLARSTYEQYF. CDR3 nucleotides: TGTGCCAGCAGCCCAACACTAGCGAGGAGTACCTACGAGCAGTACTTC. The gene calls are TRBV27 and TRBJ2-7; 7 bases are a match to TRBD2. The CDR3 runs 16 residues. The germline V gene encodes CDR1 MNHEY and CDR2 SMNVEV (reference sequence). Trimming cost V 6 bases and J 2 bases; bases outside gene matches: 13.

The chain recombines TRBV5-4 with TRBJ2-3, with no clear D. Germline V gives CDR1 SGHNT, CDR2 YYREEE (reference sequence). Trimming took 4 bases from V and 4 from J, leaving 13 bases between them. The CDR3 spans 14 residues. CDR3 sequence: CASSDGIEADTQYF. CDR3 bases: TGTGCCAGCAGCGACGGAATCGAGGCAGATACGCAGTATTTT.

V is TRBV6-6 and J is TRBJ1-5; 9 bases map to TRBD1. The CDR3 spans 14 residues. V shed 4 bases and J 7 bases; nucleotides not matched to a gene: 5. The germline CDR1 and CDR2 sequences are MNHNY and SVGAGI (reference sequence). The CDR3 sequence is CASSLPGQGQPQHF. In DNA, the CDR3 is TGTGCCAGCAGTTTACCGGGACAGGGACAGCCCCAGCATTTT.

V gene TRBV6-5 combines with J gene TRBJ2-5; the match to TRBD2 covers 15 bases. Near its end, the DNA agrees better with TRBJ2-7, so the J call may be wrong. Per the germline V gene, CDR1 is MNHEY and CDR2 is SVGAGI. This CDR3 has 15 amino acids. CDR3 in amino acids: CASSSGLAGGYEQYF. CDR3 coding DNA: TGTGCCAGCAGTTCGGGACTAGCGGGAGGCTACGAGCAGTACTTC.

The genes are TRBV6-6 and TRBJ2-7; a possible D gene is TRBD1 (6 bases). The ends were cut back, 7 bases at V and 0 bases at J, with 19 bases in the middle. Looked up from germline, CDR1 is MNHNY and CDR2 is SVGAGI (reference sequence). The CDR3 has 16 amino acids. The CDR3 nucleotides are TGTGCCAGCACCAAAGGGGCCGGACAGAGCTCCTACGAGCAGTACTTC. Its translation: CASTKGAGQSSYEQYF.

The count of this clone is one. CDR3 coding DNA: TGCGCCAGCAGTTATAGCGGGAGTGGAAGGGAGCAGTACTTC. This gives the protein CASSYSGSGREQYF. The genes are TRBV10-1 and TRBJ2-7; 9 nucleotides align to TRBD2. Germline CDR1 is WNHNN and CDR2 is SYGVQD (reference sequence). J was trimmed by 7 bases and V by 5 bases; bases with no gene match: 9. This CDR3 is 14 amino acids long.

V and J are TRBV5-1 and TRBJ2-7, with TRBD1 as a possible D gene (7 bases). This CDR3 is built from 12 residues. V lost 4 bases and J 3 bases, leaving 8 bases between the germline ends. CDR1 SGHRS and CDR2 YFSETQ come from the germline V gene. This chain's CDR3 is CASSQGGYEQYF. The CDR3 nucleotides are TGCGCCAGCAGCCAGGGGGGCTACGAGCAGTACTTC. Variable domain in full (rest from reference TRBV5-1 and TRBJ2-7): KAGVTQTPRYLIKTRGQQVTLSCSPISGHRSVSWYQQTPGQGLQFLFEYFSETQRNKGNFPGRFSGRQFSNSRSEMNVSTLELGDSALYLCASSQGGYEQYFGPGTRLTVT.

The rearrangement links TRBV18 to TRBJ1-4, with a tentative D call TRBD1 (6 bases). Trimming left V 5 bases short and J 8 bases short, with 12 bases between. The germline V gene encodes CDR1 KGHSH and CDR2 LQKENI. This CDR3 has 13 amino acids. The CDR3 region has the DNA TGTGCCAGCTCAATGGCAGGGGACGAAAAACTGTTTTTT. Translated: CASSMAGDEKLFF.

CDR3 sequence (DNA): TGTGCCAGCAGCCGGGACAGGGAAACTGGGGCCAACGTCCTGACTTTC. Encoded protein: CASSRDRETGANVLTF. This chain joins TRBV2 and TRBJ2-6, with 9 bases identical to TRBD1. The germline gives CDR1 SNHLY, CDR2 FYNNEI. Losses at the gene ends were 6 bases for V and 2 bases for J; bases not matched to a gene: 5. The CDR3 extends over 16 amino acids. The whole variable domain, filled in from reference TRBV2 and TRBJ2-6, reads EPEVTQTPSHQVTQMGQEVILRCVPISNHLYFYWYRQILGQKVEFLVSFYNNEISEKSEIFDDQFSVERPDGSNFTLKIRSTKLEDSAMYFCASSRDRETGANVLTFGAGSRLTVL.

The rearrangement joins TRBV5-4 to TRBJ2-3; TRBD2 might be the D (5 bases). V dropped 6 bases and J dropped 0 bases, with 11 bases sitting between them. Per germline, CDR1 SGHNT and CDR2 YYREEE (reference sequence). The CDR3 is made up of 14 amino acids. Written as DNA, the CDR3 is TGTGCCAGCAAAAGCGGCTATAGCACAGATACGCAGTATTTT. Translating gives CASKSGYSTDTQYF.

The V and J genes are TRBV7-9 and TRBJ2-7; D perhaps matches TRBD2 (5 bases). Germline V gene sequence: CDR1 SEHNR, CDR2 FQNEAQ (reference sequence). The CDR3 is 13 amino acids. The V end was cut by 3 bases, the J end by 5 bases, with 11 bases between. CDR3 sequence reads: CASSFRGVDEQYF. In DNA, the CDR3 is TGTGCCAGCAGCTTTCGGGGAGTGGACGAGCAGTACTTC. Using reference TRBV7-9 and TRBJ2-7 for the parts outside the CDR3, the full variable domain is DTGVSQNPRHKITKRGQNVTFRCDPISEHNRLYWYRQTLGQGPEFLTYFQNEAQLEKSRLLSDRFSAERPKGSFSTLEIQRTEQGDSAMYLCASSFRGVDEQYFGPGTRLTVT.

J is TRBJ1-5 and V is TRBV6-5; tentatively, D is TRBD1 (6 bases). The CDR3 spans 15 residues. V was trimmed by 5 bases and J by 2 bases, leaving 13 bases between them. Germline CDR1 MNHEY, CDR2 SVGAGI. The CDR3 nucleotides are TGTGCCAGCAGTCAAGGACAGCACGGCAATCAGCCCCAGCATTTT. It is translated as CASSQGQHGNQPQHF.

This chain joins TRBV7-9 and TRBJ2-1; 8 positions agree with TRBD2. The CDR3 totals 17 residues. V lost 5 bases, J lost 8 bases, and 17 bases stayed unmatched. Germline lookup yields CDR1 SEHNR and CDR2 FQNEAQ (reference sequence). Here the CDR3 reads CASSMPPLAGATDEQFF. DNA for the CDR3: TGTGCCAGCAGCATGCCACCTCTAGCGGGCGCCACCGATGAGCAGTTCTTC.

The chain is built from TRBV7-9 and TRBJ1-1; TRBD1 agrees at 11 bases. CDR3 length: 16 residues. In germline, CDR1 is SEHNR, CDR2 FQNEAQ (reference sequence). With 6 bases clipped from V and 4 bases from J, the junction kept 10 bases outside the gene matches. As DNA, the CDR3 is TGTGCCAGCAGTACGGACAGGGGGCGAGGTATCACTGAAGCTTTCTTT. This encodes CASSTDRGRGITEAFF.

This chain uses TRBV6-1 with TRBJ2-5; weak D call: TRBD1 (6 bases). The J call may be incorrect, as the DNA end agrees better with TRBJ2-7. The germline V gene has CDR1 MNHNS and CDR2 SASEGT. CDR3 length: 14 residues. CDR3 nucleotides: TGTGCCAGCAGTGAAGCGTACAGGGCCAACGAGCAGTACTTC. Its protein product is CASSEAYRANEQYF.

J is TRBJ1-1 and V is TRBV6-5; D is perhaps TRBD1 (5 bases). V lost 0 bases, J lost 4 bases, and 12 bases lay in between. Germline values: CDR1 MNHEY, CDR2 SVGAGI. CDR3 length: 15 residues. DNA for the CDR3: TGTGCCAGCAGTTACTCAGCGGGGGGAGGCACTGAAGCTTTCTTT. It translates to CASSYSAGGGTEAFF.

This clone was seen a single time. The chain combines TRBV19 with TRBJ2-7; tentative D call: TRBD1 (6 bases). The germline CDR1 and CDR2 sequences are LNHDA and SQIVND (reference sequence). V was trimmed by 5 bases and J by 6 bases, leaving 8 bases between them. There are 11 residues in the CDR3. The CDR3 loop reads CASSQGGEQYF. The CDR3 bases are TGTGCCAGTAGTCAAGGGGGCGAGCAGTACTTC.

This clone appeared a few times. The rearrangement uses TRBV20-1 and TRBJ1-1; D unresolved. The ends were cut back, 3 bases at V and 10 bases at J, with 12 bases in the middle. Germline V gene sequence: CDR1 DFQATT, CDR2 SNEGSKA (reference sequence). CDR3 length: 11 residues. Here the CDR3 DNA reads TGCAGTGCTAGGGAGGACGAACGAGCTTTCTTT. It translates to CSAREDERAFF.

A single count supports this clone. The chain uses TRBV6-4 and TRBJ2-3, with TRBD2 matching over 9 bases. Germline V CDR1 and CDR2: MRHNA, SNTAGT. The junction had 8 bases not matched to a gene; V was cut back by 6 bases and J by 4 bases. This CDR3 is 15 amino acids long. The CDR3 is CASSARAGGSDTQYF. DNA of the CDR3: TGTGCCAGCAGCGCCCGAGCGGGGGGTTCAGATACGCAGTATTTT.